This TCR beta chain was recorded in a study of blood T cell repertoires in COVID-19. For the study at large: From the United States, Italy and Spain came samples of acute and convalescent COVID-19. Sample material is recorded as cDNA or gDNA derived from T cells, B-cell-depleted T cells, or PBMCs.

The CDR3 totals 11 residues. V gave up 3 bases and J gave up 5 bases, with 7 bases separating them. The germline V gene has CDR1 SQVTM and CDR2 ANQGSEA. As processed by the authors: Estimates of nucleated cell counts were drawn from the amplification of reference gene primers. TCRdb's table, derived via immunoSEQ multiplex PCR, lists solely in-frame clones and lacks some. The DNA was the basis for D and trimming; V, J and clone size are from that table. This sample has 100,000 to 150,000 clones, with 86% found just once. This receptor was obtained from a man in his forties or fifties with acute or convalescent COVID-19. Sequenced material: peripheral blood. The chain recombines TRBV29-1 with TRBJ1-2, with D hard to call. CDR3 bases: TGCAGCGTTGATGGGCTTTATGGCTACACCTTC. It specifies CSVDGLYGYTF.